These T cell receptor beta chains were read from a single sample in a study of patients and donors after allogeneic stem cell transplantation. A single record per CDR3 protein comes from TCRdb applying MiXCR to the RT-PCR reads. The sample consists of 800,000 to 1,000,000 distinct CDR3 sequences, about 20% of them appearing once. The sample consisted of blood, either unsorted or a sorted T cell fraction (not recorded which). These receptors originate from a human donor who was either an allogeneic HSCT recipient or a stem cell or donor lymphocyte infusion donor (not recorded which). It is not recorded whose cells these are; they may come from a transplant donor. CDR3s include the opening cysteine and the closing phenylalanine or tryptophan. The order of the fields is V gene, J gene, D gene, clone size, CDR3 DNA, CDR3 protein. A D gene is named only where the DNA matches it firmly. The size field is filled for only some rows; it gives once, few, many or a size class.

TRBV12-3/TRBV12-4	TRBJ2-1	-	-	TGTGCCAGCAGTCTCCACGGACTCTCACTCAATGAGCAGTTCTTC	CASSLHGLSLNEQFF
TRBV12-3/TRBV12-4	TRBJ2-2	TRBD1	-	TGTGCCAGCAGGTCCTTGGGACAGGGGCGGCCTAACACCGGGGAGCTGTTTTTT	CASRSLGQGRPNTGELFF
TRBV2	TRBJ1-2	-	-	TGTGCCAGCAGTGGACGGCAGGGTTGGTATGGCTACACCTTC	CASSGRQGWYGYTF
TRBV20-1	TRBJ2-7	TRBD2	few	TGCAGTGCTAGAGATCTTAGCGGGGGACTCTACGAGCAGTACTTC	CSARDLSGGLYEQYF
TRBV7-2	TRBJ1-1	-	few	TGTGCCAGCAGACTCCTGAAGCTAGGCACTTTGAACACTGAAGCTTTCTTT	CASRLLKLGTLNTEAFF
TRBV27	TRBJ2-6	-	-	TGTGCCAGCAGTTCCGATTCGCCTGGGGCCAACGTCCTGACTTTC	CASSSDSPGANVLTF
TRBV11-3	TRBJ2-1	-	-	TGTGCCAGCAGCCCTAGGGGGGACTACAATGAGCAGTTCTTC	CASSPRGDYNEQFF
TRBV9	TRBJ2-7	-	-	TGTGCCAGCAGCGTAGGGGCTCGAGATTTTCAGAACGAGCAGTACTTC	CASSVGARDFQNEQYF
TRBV7-9	TRBJ1-1	-	-	TGTGCCAGCAGCTCGGACTCGACTGAAGCTTTCTTT	CASSSDSTEAFF
TRBV6-1	TRBJ2-3	TRBD1	-	TGTGCCAGCAGTACAGGGGGCCTCACGGCAGATACGCAGTATTTT	CASSTGGLTADTQYF
TRBV29-1	TRBJ1-5	-	-	TGCAGCGTAAATCTGGGGAGCAATCAGCCCCAGCATTTT	CSVNLGSNQPQHF
TRBV24-1	TRBJ2-7	-	many	TGTGCCACCAGTGAGCCAAACAGGTACGAGCAGTACTTC	CATSEPNRYEQYF
TRBV2	TRBJ2-5	-	-	TGTGCCAGCTCAGGGGAAGCCCAAGAGACCCAGTACTTC	CASSGEAQETQYF